This T cell receptor beta chain derives from a study of blood T cells in healthy people across ages. The germline gives CDR1 SGHAT, CDR2 FQNNGV. The ends were cut back, 4 bases at V and 5 bases at J, with 8 bases in the middle. The CDR3 loop spans 12 amino acids. A second PCR of roughly 7 to 11 cycles used a sample-barcoded 5' primer and a J-beta primer mix. In TCRdb, the 5' RACE reads were re-called with MiXCR into one record per CDR3 protein. Counted here are about 1.4 million distinct CDR3 sequences, around 59% occurring once; the ten biggest clones make up 5% to 7%. This clonotype was obtained from a man aged 18-30 years in good health. V gene TRBV11-2 combines with J gene TRBJ2-5, with D unclear. Specimen: blood. CDR3 DNA: TGTGCCAGCAGCTCGATACCGGAGACCCAGTACTTC. It yields the protein CASSSIPETQYF.